This T cell receptor beta chain was captured by sequencing in a study of control samples from healthy donors and cancer patients. Profiling relied on immunoSEQ multiplex PCR, and the TCRdb table lists in-frame clones only, not all of them. The repertoire holds over 85,000 clones, about 92% seen once, with 2.5% in the top ten. The V gene lost 4 bases and the J gene lost 4 bases, with 13 bases spanning the gap. Germline V gene lookup returns CDR1 MRHNA and CDR2 SNTAGT. This CDR3 has 14 amino acids. V is TRBV6-4 and J is TRBJ1-1, with a weak D call TRBD1 (5 bases). The specimen sequenced was blood. This receptor was obtained from a woman between 18 and 30 years old in good health. Here the CDR3 reads CASSAWGSGTEAFF. CDR3 nucleotide sequence: TGTGCCAGCAGTGCCTGGGGCTCGGGCACTGAAGCTTTCTTT.